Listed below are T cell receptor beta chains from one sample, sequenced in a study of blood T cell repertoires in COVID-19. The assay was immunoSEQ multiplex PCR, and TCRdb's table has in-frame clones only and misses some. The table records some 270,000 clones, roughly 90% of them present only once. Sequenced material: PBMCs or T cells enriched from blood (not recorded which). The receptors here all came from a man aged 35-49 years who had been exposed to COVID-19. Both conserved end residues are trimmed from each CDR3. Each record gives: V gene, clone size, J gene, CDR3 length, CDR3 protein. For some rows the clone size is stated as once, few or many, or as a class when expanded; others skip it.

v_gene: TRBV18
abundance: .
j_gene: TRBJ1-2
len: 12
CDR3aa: ASSRGTGGDGYT

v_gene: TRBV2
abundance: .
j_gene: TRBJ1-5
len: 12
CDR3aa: ASSRQGWNQPQH

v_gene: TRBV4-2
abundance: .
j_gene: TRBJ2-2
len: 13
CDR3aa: ASSQTSVNTGELF

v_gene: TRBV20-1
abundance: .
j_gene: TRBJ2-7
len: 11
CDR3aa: SASLRDSYEQY

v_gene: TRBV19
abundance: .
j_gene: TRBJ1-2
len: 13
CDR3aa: ASSRSSTGDYGYT

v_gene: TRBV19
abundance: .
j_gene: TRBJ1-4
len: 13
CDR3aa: ASSIRQGPNEKLF

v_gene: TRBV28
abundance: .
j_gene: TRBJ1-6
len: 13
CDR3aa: ASSLPGGEGSPLH

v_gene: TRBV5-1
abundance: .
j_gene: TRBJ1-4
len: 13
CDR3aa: ASSFGRDIKEKLF

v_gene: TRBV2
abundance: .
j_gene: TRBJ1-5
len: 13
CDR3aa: ASREQGVSNQPQH

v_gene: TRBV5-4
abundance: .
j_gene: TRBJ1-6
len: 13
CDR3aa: ASSLGAELNSPLH

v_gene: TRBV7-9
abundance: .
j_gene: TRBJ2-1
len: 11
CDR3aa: ASSTGRGNEQF

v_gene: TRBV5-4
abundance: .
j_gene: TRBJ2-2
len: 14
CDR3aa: ASRHGTSGTNGELF

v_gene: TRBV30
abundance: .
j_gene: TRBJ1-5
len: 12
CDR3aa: AWTPPPGNQPQH

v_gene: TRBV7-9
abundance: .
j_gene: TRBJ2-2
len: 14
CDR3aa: ASSTPGTGNTGELF

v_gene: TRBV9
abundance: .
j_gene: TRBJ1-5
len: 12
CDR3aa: ASSVGGGAQPQH

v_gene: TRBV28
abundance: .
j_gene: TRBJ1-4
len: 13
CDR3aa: ASSLSTGGGEKLF

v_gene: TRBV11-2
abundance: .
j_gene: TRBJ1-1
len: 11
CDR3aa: ASSLFSYSEAF

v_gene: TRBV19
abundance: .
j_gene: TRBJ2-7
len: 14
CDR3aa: ASTGALGTGKNEQY

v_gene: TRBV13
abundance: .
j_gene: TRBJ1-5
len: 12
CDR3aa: ASSSGTGIQPQH

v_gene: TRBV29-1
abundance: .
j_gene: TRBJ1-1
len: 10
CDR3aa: SVEDRNTEAF

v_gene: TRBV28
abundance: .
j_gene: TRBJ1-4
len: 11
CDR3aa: ASRTSLDEKLF

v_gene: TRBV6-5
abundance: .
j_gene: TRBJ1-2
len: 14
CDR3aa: ASSYSRGRSTRGYT

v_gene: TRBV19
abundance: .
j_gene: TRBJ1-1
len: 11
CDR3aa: ASSSNSNTEAF

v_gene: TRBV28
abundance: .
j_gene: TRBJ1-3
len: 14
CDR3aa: ASSSPGQSSGNTIY

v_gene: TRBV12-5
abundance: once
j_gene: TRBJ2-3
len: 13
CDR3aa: ASGFKLAGTDTQY

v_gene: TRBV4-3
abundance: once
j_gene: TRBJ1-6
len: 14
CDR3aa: ASSQGAGADNSPLH

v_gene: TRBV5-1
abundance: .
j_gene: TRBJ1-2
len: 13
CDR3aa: ASSARTGADYGYT

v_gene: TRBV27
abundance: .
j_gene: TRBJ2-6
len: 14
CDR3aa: ASSLSRVGGANVLT

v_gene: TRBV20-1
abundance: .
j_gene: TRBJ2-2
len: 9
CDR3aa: SAQGAGELF

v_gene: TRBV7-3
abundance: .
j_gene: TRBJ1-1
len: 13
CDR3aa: ASSPQQGLGTEAF

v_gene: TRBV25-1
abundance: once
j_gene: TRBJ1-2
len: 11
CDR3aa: ASREAGFQGYT

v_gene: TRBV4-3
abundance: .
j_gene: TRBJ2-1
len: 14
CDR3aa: ASSQGLADSYNEQF

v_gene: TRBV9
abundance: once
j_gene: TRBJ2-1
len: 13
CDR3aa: ASSVTATPYNEQF

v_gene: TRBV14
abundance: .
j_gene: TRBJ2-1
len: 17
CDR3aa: ASSQGPSGRADSYNEQF

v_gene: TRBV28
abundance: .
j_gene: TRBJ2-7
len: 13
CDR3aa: ASSTRDYSTYEQY

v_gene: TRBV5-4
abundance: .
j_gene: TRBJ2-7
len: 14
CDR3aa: ASSPGLAESSYEQY

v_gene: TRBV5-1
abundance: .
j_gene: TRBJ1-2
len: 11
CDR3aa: ASALDRAYGYT